These 21 T cell receptor beta chains came from one sample sequenced in a study of blood T cells in healthy people across ages. It was with a sample-barcoded 5' primer and a J-beta primer mix that a second PCR of about 7 to 12 cycles was run. TCRdb independently ran MiXCR on the 5' RACE reads; one entry per CDR3 protein. In the table there are 950,000 to 1,200,000 distinct CDR3 sequences, 35% to 40% of which are singletons. The sequenced material came from blood. The source of these receptors is a man aged 18 to 30 in good health.

The chain joins TRBV6-5 to TRBJ2-1; TRBD2 is a possible D gene (5 bases). V dropped 5 bases and J dropped 10 bases, with 18 bases sitting between them. Germline V gene lookup returns CDR1 MNHEY and CDR2 SVGAGI. The CDR3 totals 14 residues. CDR3 residues: CASSVRRGPYEQFF. The CDR3 nucleotides are TGTGCCAGCAGTGTCCGGCGAGGGCCATACGAGCAGTTCTTC.

The chain combines TRBV2 with TRBJ1-1; D ambiguous. V lost 10 bases and J lost 1, with 13 bases in between. CDR3 length: 13 residues. Germline loops: CDR1 SNHLY, CDR2 FYNNEI. This chain's CDR3 is CATRGQRNTEAFF. DNA of the CDR3: TGTGCCACTCGAGGGCAGAGGAACACTGAAGCTTTCTTT.

This clonotype was counted a few times. The chain is built from TRBV14 and TRBJ1-5; D is unclear. CDR3 size: 13 residues. The germline V and J ends were trimmed by 0 bases and 5 bases, with 5 bases remaining between them. The V gene's germline CDR1 is SGHDN and CDR2 FVKESK. The CDR3 loop reads CASSQDSHQPQHF. CDR3 bases: TGTGCCAGCAGCCAAGATAGTCATCAGCCCCAGCATTTT.

The gene calls are TRBV30 and TRBJ1-5; D is unresolved. Deletions cut 4 bases from V and 2 bases from J, with 9 bases between. Germline lookup yields CDR1 GTSNPN and CDR2 SVGIG (reference sequence). The CDR3 loop spans 13 amino acids. As DNA, the CDR3 is TGTGCCTGGACAAAAGGTGGCAATCAGCCCCAGCATTTT. Its translation: CAWTKGGNQPQHF.

This clonotype was seen only a few times. The J gene is TRBJ1-2, the V gene TRBV12-3 or TRBV12-4; D call uncertain. The V end was cut by 3 bases, the J end by 3 bases, with 14 bases between. This CDR3 region has 15 residues. The CDR3 DNA is TGTGCCAGCAGTTTCAGGTCCTCAAAGGACTATGGCTACACCTTC. Amino acid sequence: CASSFRSSKDYGYTF.

The chain has TRBV6-2 or TRBV6-3 and TRBJ2-7, with TRBD2 matching over 9 bases. The V and J ends lost 7 bases and 3 bases, in that order; junction bases with no gene match: 7. Germline CDR1 reads MNHEY; CDR2 reads SVGEGT. The CDR3 has 14 residues. The CDR3, as DNA: TGTGCCAGCAAATCCAGCGGGGGGTTCTACGAGCAGTACTTC. It yields the protein CASKSSGGFYEQYF.

This clonotype has a handful of counts. The rearrangement uses TRBV12-3 or TRBV12-4 and TRBJ2-1; TRBD2 matches 8 bases. This CDR3 is 16 amino acids long. Trimming cost V 4 bases and J 2 bases; bases outside gene matches: 7. Here the CDR3 DNA reads TGTGCCAGCAGTTCCCGGGTTAGCGGGGCCTACAATGAGCAGTTCTTC. Residues: CASSSRVSGAYNEQFF.

This clonotype appeared a few times. The genes are TRBV7-9 and TRBJ1-4, with no clear D. CDR1 is SEHNR and CDR2 is FQNEAQ in the germline V gene (reference sequence). V lost 5 bases and J 4 bases, leaving 17 bases between the germline ends. The CDR3 spans 16 residues. CDR3 bases: TGTGCCAGCAGCCAGCTAGCCCGACCCCTTAATGAAAAACTGTTTTTT. The encoded protein is CASSQLARPLNEKLFF.

The chain carries TRBV4-3 and TRBJ1-6, with D uncertain. Trimming removed 3 bases at V and 19 bases at J, with 22 bases between. There are 14 residues in the CDR3. Germline loops: CDR1 LGHNA, CDR2 YSLEER. The CDR3 protein is CASSHGSYNSPPHF. The CDR3 nucleotides read TGCGCCAGCAGCCATGGTTCCTATAATTCACCCCCTCACTTT.

V usage is TRBV4-3 and J usage is TRBJ1-1; D gene unclear. The germline CDR1 and CDR2 sequences are LGHNA and YSLEER. This CDR3 is 13 amino acids long. Deletions cut 3 bases from V and 5 bases from J, with 10 bases between. The CDR3 protein is CASSQDPWTEAFF. DNA of the CDR3: TGCGCCAGCAGCCAGGACCCATGGACTGAAGCTTTCTTT.

This clonotype was seen only a few times. The chain uses TRBV11-1 and TRBJ2-7; TRBD1 aligns across 9 bases. Germline assignment: CDR1 SGHAT and CDR2 FQDESV (reference sequence). V shed 4 bases, J shed 2 bases, and the junction held 9 bases outside the gene matches. This CDR3 contains 16 residues. The CDR3 region is CASSSRTGVLPYEQYF. The CDR3, as DNA: TGTGCCAGCAGCTCGAGGACAGGGGTCCTTCCCTACGAGCAGTACTTC.

The gene calls are TRBV5-1 and TRBJ1-2, with 7 positions matching TRBD1. V trimming: 4 bases; J trimming: 4 bases; junction bases outside the gene matches: 13. The CDR3 totals 16 residues. Per the germline V gene, CDR1 is SGHRS and CDR2 is YFSETQ. CDR3 in DNA: TGCGCCAGCAGCGGCGGGGAGGGACAGACCATCTATGGCTACACCTTC. The encoded protein is CASSGGEGQTIYGYTF. The full variable domain, its missing parts supplied by reference TRBV5-1 and TRBJ1-2, is KAGVTQTPRYLIKTRGQQVTLSCSPISGHRSVSWYQQTPGQGLQFLFEYFSETQRNKGNFPGRFSGRQFSNSRSEMNVSTLELGDSALYLCASSGGEGQTIYGYTFGSGTRLTVV.

This clonotype was detected ten times or more. The V gene is TRBV4-2, the J gene TRBJ2-5; D remains ambiguous. The CDR3 runs to 14 residues. Germline CDR1 LGHNA, CDR2 YNFKEQ. Trimming pared 0 bases from V and 2 bases from J, leaving 7 bases between. CDR3 coding DNA: TGTGCCAGCAGCCAAGACCCAGAACAAGAGACCCAGTACTTC. Encoded protein: CASSQDPEQETQYF.

Note on this clonotype: This may arise from a read error, as a much more abundant clone is one base away. The chain recombines TRBV14 with TRBJ2-3, with no clear D. The germline CDR1 and CDR2 sequences are SGHDN and FVKESK. V lost 0 bases and J 8 bases, leaving 12 bases between the germline ends. The CDR3 has 14 residues. CDR3 region: CASSQEGGWGTQYF. CDR3 nucleotide sequence: TGTGCCAGCAGCCAAGAAGGCGGCTGGGGTACGCAGTATTTT.

CDR3 region: CASSQDLGGGNEQFF. CDR3 nucleotides: TGCGCCAGCAGCCAAGACCTCGGGGGGGGCAATGAGCAGTTCTTC. The V gene is TRBV4-3, the J gene TRBJ2-1, with 8 positions matching TRBD2. The germline V gene encodes CDR1 LGHNA and CDR2 YSLEER. Trimming removed 0 bases from V and 6 bases from J; junction bases left unmatched: 4. This CDR3 contains 15 residues.

This clonotype showed up just a few times. This chain connects TRBV6-5 to TRBJ1-1; tentative D call: TRBD1 (5 bases). Trimming took off 2 bases at V and 1 base at J, with 14 bases between the two ends. The CDR3 consists of 16 residues. CDR1 is MNHEY, CDR2 SVGAGI, per germline. For the CDR3, the DNA is TGTGCCAGCAGTTACCCCGAAGCGGGGCAGAACACTGAAGCTTTCTTT. It translates to CASSYPEAGQNTEAFF.

The chain has TRBV20-1 and TRBJ2-3; maybe TRBD2 (6 bases). The germline gives CDR1 DFQATT, CDR2 SNEGSKA (reference sequence). CDR3 size: 14 residues. V was pared by 3 bases and J by 2 bases, with 12 bases between. CDR3 bases: TGCAGTGCTAGTGGCGGGGCGGTCACAGATACGCAGTATTTT. Translated: CSASGGAVTDTQYF.

The chain combines TRBV14 with TRBJ2-7; the D gene is possibly TRBD1 (6 bases). The CDR3 runs to 13 residues. The V end was cut by 8 bases, the J end by 1 base, with 12 bases between. Germline V gives CDR1 SGHDN, CDR2 FVKESK. DNA for the CDR3: TGTGCCAGCTCCTGGGACATTTCCTACGAGCAGTACTTC. Translation gives CASSWDISYEQYF.

The chain links TRBV7-2 to TRBJ1-1, with D perhaps matching TRBD1 (5 bases). V was trimmed by 5 bases and J by 4 bases, leaving 17 bases between them. The CDR3 covers 15 residues. The germline V gene encodes CDR1 SGHTA and CDR2 FQGNSA. In DNA form, the CDR3 reads TGTGCCAGCAGCACTTTGAGAGGGGTGGGCACTGAAGCTTTCTTT. Translated, it gives CASSTLRGVGTEAFF.

V and J are TRBV9 and TRBJ1-5, with D maybe TRBD1 (5 bases). V lost 0 bases and J lost 0, with 13 bases in between. This CDR3 region has 17 residues. Germline CDR1 and CDR2: SGDLS and YYNGEE. CDR3 nucleotides: TGTGCCAGCAGCGTAGATGGGGCACCCGATAGCAATCAGCCCCAGCATTTT. Its protein is CASSVDGAPDSNQPQHF. The full variable domain, with the rest looked up from reference TRBV9 and TRBJ1-5, is DSGVTQTPKHLITATGQRVTLRCSPRSGDLSVYWYQQSLDQGLQFLIQYYNGEERAKGNILERFSAQQFPDLHSELNLSSLELGDSALYFCASSVDGAPDSNQPQHFGDGTRLSIL.

CDR3 region: CATDLNTEAFF. CDR3 coding DNA: TGTGCCACAGATTTGAACACTGAAGCTTTCTTT. V and J are TRBV30 and TRBJ1-1, with D hard to call. V was shortened by 8 bases and J by 0 bases, with 7 bases between the two germline ends. Germline V CDR1 and CDR2: GTSNPN, SVGIG (reference sequence). CDR3 size: 11 residues.